This T cell receptor beta chain was sequenced in a study of T cell responses to AZD1222 COVID-19 vaccine. Study results and limitations: Clonal diversity was possibly underestimated, and the donors were mostly white British, with more females. Sampling that yielded the repertoires occurred only after the peak T cell response. Within unmutated variant regions lay the reported targets of nearly half of spike-specific TCRs.

Comment on this clone: Its antigen remains unknown.

Profiling relied on immunoSEQ multiplex PCR, and the TCRdb table lists in-frame clones only, not all of them. There are approximately 180,000 clones in the sample; around nine tenths occur only once, and roughly 3.1% lies in the top ten. This material consisted of peripheral blood, taken on day 0 of AZD1222 vaccination. This TCR was sampled from an adult in good health.

The CDR3 is CASSLGTQEKLFF. The DNA of the CDR3 is TGTGCCAGCAGCTTAGGGACGCAAGAAAAACTGTTTTTT. V usage is TRBV7-9 and J usage is TRBJ1-4; D not certain. Germline CDR1 SEHNR, CDR2 FQNEAQ (reference sequence). The CDR3 has 13 residues. The V and J ends lost 1 base and 8 bases respectively, with 8 bases between them.